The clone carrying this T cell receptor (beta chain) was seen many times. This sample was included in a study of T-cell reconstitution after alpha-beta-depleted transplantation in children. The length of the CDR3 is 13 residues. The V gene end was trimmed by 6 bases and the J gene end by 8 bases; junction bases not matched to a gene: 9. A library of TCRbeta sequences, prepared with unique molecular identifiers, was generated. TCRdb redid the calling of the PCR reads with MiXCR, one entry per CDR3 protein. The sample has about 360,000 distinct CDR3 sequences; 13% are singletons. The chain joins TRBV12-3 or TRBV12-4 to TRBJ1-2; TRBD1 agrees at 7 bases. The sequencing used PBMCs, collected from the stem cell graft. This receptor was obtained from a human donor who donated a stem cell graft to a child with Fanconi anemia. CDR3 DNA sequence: TGTGCCAGCAGCGAGGGGGCGTATCCCGGCTACACCTTC. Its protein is CASSEGAYPGYTF.